The entry that follows covers one T cell receptor beta chain sequence. The antigen is undetermined. The same CDR3 arises from other DNA sequences in this sample as well. Trimming cost V 3 bases and J 4 bases, with 4 bases left between them. The CDR3 is 12 amino acids. The germline CDR1 and CDR2 sequences are LNHDA and SQIVND (reference sequence). This record belongs to a study of T cell responses to AZD1222 COVID-19 vaccine. Generated by immunoSEQ multiplex PCR, the TCRdb table keeps only in-frame clones and is missing some. The sample holds over 120,000 clones; about 92% are singletons and the top ten take 9.1%. Study-wide results and caveats: Baseline antibody screening turned up just six seropositive AZD1222 recipients. After two AZD1222 doses, spike-specific TCR breadth and depth rose versus day 0.

The chain joins TRBV19 to TRBJ1-5; D gene uncertain. This specimen was peripheral blood, taken on day 0 of AZD1222 vaccination. The origin of this receptor is an adult in good health. The CDR3 here is CASSIGNQPQHF. CDR3 sequence (DNA): TGTGCCAGTAGTATCGGGAATCAGCCCCAGCATTTT.